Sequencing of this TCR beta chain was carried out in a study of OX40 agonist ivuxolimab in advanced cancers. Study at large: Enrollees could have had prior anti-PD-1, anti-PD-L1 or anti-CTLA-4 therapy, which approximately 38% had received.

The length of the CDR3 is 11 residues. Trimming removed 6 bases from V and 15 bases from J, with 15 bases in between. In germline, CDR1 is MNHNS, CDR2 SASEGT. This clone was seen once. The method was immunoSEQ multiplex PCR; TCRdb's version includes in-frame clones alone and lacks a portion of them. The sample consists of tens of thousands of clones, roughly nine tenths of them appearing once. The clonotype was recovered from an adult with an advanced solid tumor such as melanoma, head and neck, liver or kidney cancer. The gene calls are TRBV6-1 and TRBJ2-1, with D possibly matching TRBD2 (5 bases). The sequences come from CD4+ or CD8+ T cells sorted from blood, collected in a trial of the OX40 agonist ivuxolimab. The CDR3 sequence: CASRYPGGGFF. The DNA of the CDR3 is TGTGCCAGCAGGTACCCCGGAGGTGGGTTCTTC.